A single sample is the source of the 21 T cell receptor beta chains below, sequenced in a study of technical replicates of blood from a handful of donors. Profiling relied on immunoSEQ multiplex PCR, and the TCRdb table lists in-frame clones only, not all of them. Among tens of thousands of clones, approximately 94% were seen once, and the ten largest hold approximately 0.4%. The specimen sequenced was T cells isolated from PBMCs. Receptors originate from a human donor in good health.

The chain carries TRBV5-4 and TRBJ1-2, with 7 nucleotides matching TRBD1. V lost 5 bases, J lost 2 bases, and 12 bases stayed unmatched. Germline CDR1 is SGHNT and CDR2 is YYREEE (reference sequence). The CDR3 consists of 16 residues. The DNA for the CDR3 is TGTGCCAGCAGAATATTCACCGGGACAGCCAACTATGGCTACACCTTC. Encoded protein: CASRIFTGTANYGYTF.

The V call is TRBV27, the J call TRBJ1-5; maybe TRBD1 (5 bases). Deletions cut 2 bases from V and 5 bases from J, with 10 bases between. The CDR3 length is 14 residues. Per germline, CDR1 MNHEY and CDR2 SMNVEV (reference sequence). The CDR3 protein is CASSLRGTDQPQHF. The DNA for the CDR3 is TGTGCCAGCAGTTTAAGGGGAACCGATCAGCCCCAGCATTTT.

This rearrangement joins TRBV28 to TRBJ2-7; unclear D gene. The CDR3 totals 14 residues. Germline V CDR1 and CDR2: MDHEN, SYDVKM. Between the trimmed V and J ends, which lost 6 bases and 0 bases, there was a span of 12 bases. CDR3: CASSPTLSSYEQYF. The CDR3 DNA sequence: TGTGCCAGCAGCCCGACACTTAGCTCCTACGAGCAGTACTTC. The full variable domain, with the rest looked up from reference TRBV28 and TRBJ2-7, is DVKVTQSSRYLVKRTGEKVFLECVQDMDHENMFWYRQDPGLGLRLIYFSYDVKMKEKGDIPEGYSVSREKKERFSLILESASTNQTSMYLCASSPTLSSYEQYFGPGTRLTVT.

The J gene is TRBJ2-7, the V gene TRBV11-2, with 8 bases fitting TRBD2. This CDR3 has 15 residues. Trimming took 6 bases from V and 2 from J; bases not matched to a gene: 9. Germline loops: CDR1 SGHAT, CDR2 FQNNGV. This chain's CDR3 is CASSSGTSSTYEQYF. In nucleotides, the CDR3 is TGTGCCAGCAGTTCCGGGACTAGTTCCACCTACGAGCAGTACTTC.

The V and J genes are TRBV7-3 and TRBJ2-7, with D possibly TRBD2 on 5 matching bases. The CDR3 is made up of 12 amino acids. V lost 9 bases, J lost 3 bases, and 12 bases lay in between. Germline CDR1 is SGHTA and CDR2 is FQGTGA. The CDR3 DNA is TGTGCCAGAACAAAGCGGAACTACGAGCAGTACTTC. This translates into CARTKRNYEQYF.

The chain recombines TRBV11-3 with TRBJ2-1; 8 nucleotides line up with TRBD2. CDR1 is SGHNT and CDR2 is YENEEA in the germline V gene. Trimming cost V 2 bases and J 1 base; bases outside gene matches: 4. This CDR3 has 16 amino acids. In nucleotides, the CDR3 is TGTGCCAGCAGCTTAAGCGGGAGATCTTCCTACAATGAGCAGTTCTTC. Translating it yields CASSLSGRSSYNEQFF.

The chain links TRBV6-1 to TRBJ1-1; D might be TRBD1 (6 bases). V was pared by 2 bases and J by 0 bases, with 19 bases between. The germline V gene has CDR1 MNHNS and CDR2 SASEGT. This CDR3 spans 18 amino acids. In DNA, the CDR3 is TGTGCCAGCAGTGAACCCGGAGAAAGAACAGGGCTGAACACTGAAGCTTTCTTT. It translates to CASSEPGERTGLNTEAFF.

The chain employs TRBV7-2 and TRBJ1-3; D unclear. This CDR3 spans 14 amino acids. Trimming took 4 bases from V and 0 from J, leaving 7 bases between them. From germline, CDR1 is SGHTA and CDR2 FQGNSA. The CDR3 loop is CASSSTVSGNTIYF. The CDR3 DNA sequence: TGTGCCAGCAGCTCTACGGTCTCTGGAAACACCATATATTTT.

The chain is built from TRBV6-5 and TRBJ1-2; 8 bases agree with TRBD1. This CDR3 contains 14 residues. Germline V gene lookup returns CDR1 MNHEY and CDR2 SVGAGI. J was trimmed by 4 bases and V by 6 bases; bases with no gene match: 7. CDR3 sequence (DNA): TGTGCCAGCAGCCAGGACAGGGAAGCCTATGGCTACACCTTC. It encodes CASSQDREAYGYTF.

V is TRBV25-1 and J is TRBJ1-1; D may be TRBD1 (6 bases). This CDR3 is built from 14 residues. V was pared by 4 bases and J by 1 base, with 10 bases between. Germline V CDR1 and CDR2: MGHDK, SYGVNS. This CDR3 reads CASSAGTPNTEAFF. The CDR3 DNA reads as TGTGCCAGCAGTGCCGGGACACCGAACACTGAAGCTTTCTTT.

V and J are TRBV5-6 and TRBJ2-7; D remains ambiguous. Germline V gives CDR1 SGHDT, CDR2 YYEEEE. CDR3 size: 13 residues. With 3 bases removed from V and 3 bases from J, the gap between germline ends came to 10 bases. CDR3 amino acids: CASSSLPDYEQYF. CDR3 nucleotides: TGTGCCAGCAGCTCTCTCCCAGACTACGAGCAGTACTTC.

The chain uses TRBV5-1 and TRBJ1-1; 7 bases match TRBD1. The CDR3 sequence is 15 residues long. Unmatched junction bases numbered 11, after V lost 4 bases and J lost 5 bases. The germline V gene encodes CDR1 SGHRS and CDR2 YFSETQ. The CDR3, as DNA: TGCGCCAGCAGCCGCTTAGGGGGCGGAAGGACTGAAGCTTTCTTT. Encoded protein: CASSRLGGGRTEAFF.

This chain uses TRBV9 with TRBJ1-5; possible D gene TRBD1, 6 bases. V shed 0 bases and J shed 4 bases, with 20 bases lying between them. CDR3 length equals 18 residues. Germline assignment: CDR1 SGDLS and CDR2 YYNGEE. The CDR3 loop is CASSVVVGADAENQPQHF. The CDR3 DNA is TGTGCCAGCAGCGTAGTAGTGGGGGCGGACGCCGAGAATCAGCCCCAGCATTTT.

The count of this clone is one. The V gene is TRBV9, the J gene TRBJ2-3, with a weak D call TRBD2 (6 bases). Germline V gives CDR1 SGDLS, CDR2 YYNGEE. V lost 0 bases and J lost 2, with 10 bases in between. This CDR3 comprises 15 residues. In nucleotides, the CDR3 is TGTGCCAGCAGCGTAGGGGCGGGGTTCACAGATACGCAGTATTTT. The encoded protein is CASSVGAGFTDTQYF. The full variable domain, in which reference TRBV9 and TRBJ2-3 provide the parts outside the CDR3, is DSGVTQTPKHLITATGQRVTLRCSPRSGDLSVYWYQQSLDQGLQFLIQYYNGEERAKGNILERFSAQQFPDLHSELNLSSLELGDSALYFCASSVGAGFTDTQYFGPGTRLTVL.

The count of this clone is one. CDR3 in DNA: TGTGCCAGCAGTTTGTTCCTTGGGCAGGCCTATGGCTACACCTTC. Protein product: CASSLFLGQAYGYTF. The rearrangement links TRBV27 to TRBJ1-2; no definite D call. The germline CDR1 and CDR2 sequences are MNHEY and SMNVEV (reference sequence). The CDR3 runs to 15 residues. V lost 3 bases and J lost 4, with 15 bases in between.

The chain recombines TRBV27 with TRBJ1-2, with TRBD1 as a possible D gene (5 bases). The CDR3 spans 17 residues. V lost 3 bases and J 3 bases, leaving 20 bases between the germline ends. The germline V gene has CDR1 MNHEY and CDR2 SMNVEV (reference sequence). The CDR3 DNA reads as TGTGCCAGCAGTTTGTTATCTGTGCCCCCAGGGTACTATGGCTACACCTTC. It specifies CASSLLSVPPGYYGYTF.

V is TRBV7-2 and J is TRBJ2-7; possibly TRBD2 for D (6 bases). In germline, CDR1 is SGHTA, CDR2 FQGNSA. Trimming stripped 9 bases from V and 1 base from J, with 16 bases between. This CDR3 spans 14 amino acids. Here the CDR3 reads CASGSWGESYEQYF. The DNA for the CDR3 is TGTGCCAGTGGGTCATGGGGGGAATCCTACGAGCAGTACTTC.

This rearrangement joins TRBV7-2 to TRBJ1-1; D is perhaps TRBD1 (5 bases). The CDR3 is 14 residues long. The germline V gene encodes CDR1 SGHTA and CDR2 FQGNSA. The V end lost 1 base, the J end lost 3 bases, and 9 bases lay between the germline ends. DNA of the CDR3: TGTGCCAGCAGCTTAGACAGGACCCACACTGAAGCTTTCTTT. Residues: CASSLDRTHTEAFF. Full variable domain (rest looked up from reference TRBV7-2 and TRBJ1-1): GAGVSQSPSNKVTEKGKDVELRCDPISGHTALYWYRQSLGQGLEFLIYFQGNSAPDKSGLPSDRFSAERTGGSVSTLTIQRTQQEDSAVYLCASSLDRTHTEAFFGQGTRLTVV.

The rearrangement uses TRBV27 and TRBJ1-3; a possible D gene is TRBD1 (5 bases). The V gene's germline CDR1 is MNHEY and CDR2 SMNVEV (reference sequence). The CDR3 is 14 amino acids. Trimming left V 8 bases short and J 0 bases short, with 11 bases between. The CDR3 region has the DNA TGTGCCAGCGGGGGGGTGAGCTCTGGAAACACCATATATTTT. Residues: CASGGVSSGNTIYF.

The chain couples TRBV28 to TRBJ2-2; 7 positions match TRBD1. CDR3 size: 15 residues. The junction had 7 bases not matched to a gene; V was cut back by 5 bases and J by 4 bases. Germline-derived CDR1 and CDR2 are MDHEN and SYDVKM. CDR3 DNA: TGTGCCAGCAGTCCCCCACAGGGGACCACCGGGGAGCTGTTTTTT. This gives the protein CASSPPQGTTGELFF.

The CDR3 DNA reads TGTGCCAGCAGTCATCAGACTAACTATGGCTACACCTTC. Amino acids: CASSHQTNYGYTF. The chain carries TRBV28 and TRBJ1-2; no reliable D call. CDR1 is MDHEN and CDR2 is SYDVKM in the germline V gene. V was clipped by 5 bases and J by 0 bases, with 7 bases between them. The CDR3 contains 13 residues.